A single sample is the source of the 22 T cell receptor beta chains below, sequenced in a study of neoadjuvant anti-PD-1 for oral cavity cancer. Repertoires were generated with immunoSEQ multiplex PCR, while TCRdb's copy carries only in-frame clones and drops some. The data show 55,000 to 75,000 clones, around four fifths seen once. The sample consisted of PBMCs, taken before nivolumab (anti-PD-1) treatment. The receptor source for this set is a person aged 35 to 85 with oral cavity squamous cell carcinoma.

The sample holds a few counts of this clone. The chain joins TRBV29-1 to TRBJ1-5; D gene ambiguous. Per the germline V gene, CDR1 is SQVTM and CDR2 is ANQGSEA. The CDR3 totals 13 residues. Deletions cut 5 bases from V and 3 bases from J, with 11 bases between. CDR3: CSVTPENNQPQHF. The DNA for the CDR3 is TGCAGCGTTACCCCGGAGAACAATCAGCCCCAGCATTTT.

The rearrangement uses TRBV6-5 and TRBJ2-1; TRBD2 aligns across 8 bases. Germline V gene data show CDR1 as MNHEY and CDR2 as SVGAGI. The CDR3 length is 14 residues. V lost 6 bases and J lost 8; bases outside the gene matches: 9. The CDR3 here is CASSRSGSRDEQFF. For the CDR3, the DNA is TGTGCCAGCAGCCGCAGCGGGAGTAGGGATGAGCAGTTCTTC.

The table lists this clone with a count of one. The chain's CDR3 is CASSESDGSGELFF. Here the CDR3 DNA reads TGTGCCAGCAGTGAATCCGACGGCTCCGGGGAGCTGTTTTTT. V gene TRBV6-4 combines with J gene TRBJ2-2; unclear D gene. CDR3 length: 14 residues. The germline gives CDR1 MRHNA, CDR2 SNTAGT. The V end was cut by 3 bases, the J end by 6 bases, with 11 bases between.

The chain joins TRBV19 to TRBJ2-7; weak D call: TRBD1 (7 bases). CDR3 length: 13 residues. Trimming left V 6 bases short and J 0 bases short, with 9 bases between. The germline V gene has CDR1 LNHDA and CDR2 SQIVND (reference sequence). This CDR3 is CASRRDSSYEQYF. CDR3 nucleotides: TGTGCCAGTAGGCGGGACAGCTCCTACGAGCAGTACTTC.

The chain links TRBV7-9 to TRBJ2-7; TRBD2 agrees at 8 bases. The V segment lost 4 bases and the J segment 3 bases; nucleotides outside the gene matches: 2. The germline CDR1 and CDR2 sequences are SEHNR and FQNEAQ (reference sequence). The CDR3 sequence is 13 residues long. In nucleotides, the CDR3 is TGTGCCAGCAGCTCACTAGCGGTCTACGAGCAGTACTTC. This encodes CASSSLAVYEQYF. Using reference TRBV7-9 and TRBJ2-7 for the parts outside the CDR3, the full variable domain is DTGVSQNPRHKITKRGQNVTFRCDPISEHNRLYWYRQTLGQGPEFLTYFQNEAQLEKSRLLSDRFSAERPKGSFSTLEIQRTEQGDSAMYLCASSSLAVYEQYFGPGTRLTVT.

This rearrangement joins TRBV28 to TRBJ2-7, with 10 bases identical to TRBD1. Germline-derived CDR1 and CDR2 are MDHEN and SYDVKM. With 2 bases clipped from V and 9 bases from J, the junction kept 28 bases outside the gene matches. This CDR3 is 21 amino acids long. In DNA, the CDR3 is TGTGCCAGCAGTTTAAGGTTGTTAGTCGGACAAAGGGACAGGGGAGAGGGCGCGCAGTACTTC. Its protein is CASSLRLLVGQRDRGEGAQYF.

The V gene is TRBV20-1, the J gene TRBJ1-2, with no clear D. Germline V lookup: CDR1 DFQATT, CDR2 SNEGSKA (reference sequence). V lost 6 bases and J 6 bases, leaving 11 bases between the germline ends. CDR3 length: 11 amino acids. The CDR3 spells CSAPSIHGYTF. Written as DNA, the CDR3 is TGCAGTGCCCCGAGCATCCATGGCTACACCTTC.

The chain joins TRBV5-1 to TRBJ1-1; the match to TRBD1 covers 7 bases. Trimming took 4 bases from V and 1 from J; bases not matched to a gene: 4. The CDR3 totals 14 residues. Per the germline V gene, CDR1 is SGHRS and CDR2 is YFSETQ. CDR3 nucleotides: TGCGCCAGCAGCCTACAGGGGAAGAACACTGAAGCTTTCTTT. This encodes CASSLQGKNTEAFF.

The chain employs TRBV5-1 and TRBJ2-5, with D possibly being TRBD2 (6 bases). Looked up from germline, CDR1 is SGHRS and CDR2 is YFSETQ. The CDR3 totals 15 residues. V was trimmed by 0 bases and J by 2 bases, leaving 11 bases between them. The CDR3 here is CASSLGGVRQETQYF. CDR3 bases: TGCGCCAGCAGCTTGGGCGGGGTAAGGCAAGAGACCCAGTACTTC.

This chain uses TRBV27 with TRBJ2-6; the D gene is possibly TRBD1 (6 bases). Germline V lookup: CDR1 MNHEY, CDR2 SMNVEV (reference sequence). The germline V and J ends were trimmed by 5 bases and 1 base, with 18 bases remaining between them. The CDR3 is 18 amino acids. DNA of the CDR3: TGTGCCAGCAGTATTACAGGGTTCTCTTCTTCTGGGGCCAACGTCCTGACTTTC. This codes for CASSITGFSSSGANVLTF. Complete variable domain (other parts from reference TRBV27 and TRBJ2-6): EAQVTQNPRYLITVTGKKLTVTCSQNMNHEYMSWYRQDPGLGLRQIYYSMNVEVTDKGDVPEGYKVSRKEKRNFPLILESPSPNQTSLYFCASSITGFSSSGANVLTFGAGSRLTVL.

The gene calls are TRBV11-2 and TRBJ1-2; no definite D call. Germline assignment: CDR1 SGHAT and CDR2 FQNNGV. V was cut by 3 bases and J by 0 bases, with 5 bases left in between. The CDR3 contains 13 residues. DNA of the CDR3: TGTGCCAGCAGCTTTGATACTAACTATGGCTACACCTTC. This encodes CASSFDTNYGYTF.

The CDR3 nucleotides are TGTGCCAGCAGCCTAAGCGGAGAGAATCAGCCCCAGCATTTT. Its translation: CASSLSGENQPQHF. The chain joins TRBV9 to TRBJ1-5; D is uncertain. The V end was cut by 4 bases, the J end by 4 bases, with 12 bases between. CDR3 size: 14 residues. Germline CDR1 is SGDLS and CDR2 is YYNGEE.

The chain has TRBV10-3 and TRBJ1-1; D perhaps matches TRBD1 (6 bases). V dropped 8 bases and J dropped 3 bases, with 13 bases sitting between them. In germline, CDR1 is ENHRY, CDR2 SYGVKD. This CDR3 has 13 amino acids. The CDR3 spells CAISGGADTEAFF. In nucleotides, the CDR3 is TGTGCCATCTCCGGGGGGGCTGACACTGAAGCTTTCTTT.

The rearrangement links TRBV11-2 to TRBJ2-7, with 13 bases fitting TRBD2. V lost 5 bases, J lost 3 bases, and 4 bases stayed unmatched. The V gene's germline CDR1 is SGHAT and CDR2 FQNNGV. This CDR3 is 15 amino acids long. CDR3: CASSDRTSGGYEQYF. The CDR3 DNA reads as TGTGCCAGCAGCGATAGGACTAGCGGGGGCTACGAGCAGTACTTC.

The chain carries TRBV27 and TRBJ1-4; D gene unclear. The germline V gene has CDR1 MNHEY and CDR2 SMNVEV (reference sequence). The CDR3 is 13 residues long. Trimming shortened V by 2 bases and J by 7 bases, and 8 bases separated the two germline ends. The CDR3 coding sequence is TGTGCCAGCAGTTTAAAAAGAGGTGAAAAACTGTTTTTT. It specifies CASSLKRGEKLFF. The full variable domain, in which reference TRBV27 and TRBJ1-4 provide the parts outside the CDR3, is EAQVTQNPRYLITVTGKKLTVTCSQNMNHEYMSWYRQDPGLGLRQIYYSMNVEVTDKGDVPEGYKVSRKEKRNFPLILESPSPNQTSLYFCASSLKRGEKLFFGSGTQLSVL.

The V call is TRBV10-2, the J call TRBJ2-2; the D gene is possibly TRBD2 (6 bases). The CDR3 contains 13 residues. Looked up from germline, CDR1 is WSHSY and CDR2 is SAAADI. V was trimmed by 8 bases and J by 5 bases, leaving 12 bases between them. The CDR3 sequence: CASGGYRTGELFF. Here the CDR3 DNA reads TGCGCCAGCGGGGGGTACCGGACCGGGGAGCTGTTTTTT.

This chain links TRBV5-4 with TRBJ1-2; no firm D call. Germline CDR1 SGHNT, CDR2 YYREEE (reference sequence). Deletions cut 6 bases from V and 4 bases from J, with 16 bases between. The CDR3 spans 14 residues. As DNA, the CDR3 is TGTGCCAGCACCTCTCGGAGGGCGGCCTATGGCTACACCTTC. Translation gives CASTSRRAAYGYTF.

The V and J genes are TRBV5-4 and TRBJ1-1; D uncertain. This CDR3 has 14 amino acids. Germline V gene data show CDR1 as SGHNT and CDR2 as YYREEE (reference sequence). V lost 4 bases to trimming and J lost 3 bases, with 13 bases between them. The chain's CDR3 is CASSPRVGDTEAFF. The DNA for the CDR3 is TGTGCCAGCAGCCCTCGGGTAGGCGACACTGAAGCTTTCTTT.

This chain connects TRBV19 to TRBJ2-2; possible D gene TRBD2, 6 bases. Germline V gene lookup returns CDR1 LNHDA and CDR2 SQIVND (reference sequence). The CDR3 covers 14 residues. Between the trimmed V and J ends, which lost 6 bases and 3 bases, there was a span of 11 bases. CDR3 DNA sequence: TGTGCCAGTAGGGGGAGGACACACACCGGGGAGCTGTTTTTT. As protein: CASRGRTHTGELFF.

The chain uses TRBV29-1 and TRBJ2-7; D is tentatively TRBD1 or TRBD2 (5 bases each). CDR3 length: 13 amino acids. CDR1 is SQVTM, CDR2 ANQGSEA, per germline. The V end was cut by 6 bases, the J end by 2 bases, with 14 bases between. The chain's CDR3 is CSVQGEGPYEQYF. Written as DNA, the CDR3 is TGCAGCGTGCAGGGAGAGGGTCCCTACGAGCAGTACTTC.

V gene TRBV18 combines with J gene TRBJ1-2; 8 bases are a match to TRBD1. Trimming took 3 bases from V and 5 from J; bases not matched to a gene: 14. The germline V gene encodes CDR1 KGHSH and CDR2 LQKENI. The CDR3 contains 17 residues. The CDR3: CASSPRLAGGMWYGYTF. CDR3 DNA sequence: TGTGCCAGCTCACCCCGGCTCGCAGGGGGCATGTGGTATGGCTACACCTTC.

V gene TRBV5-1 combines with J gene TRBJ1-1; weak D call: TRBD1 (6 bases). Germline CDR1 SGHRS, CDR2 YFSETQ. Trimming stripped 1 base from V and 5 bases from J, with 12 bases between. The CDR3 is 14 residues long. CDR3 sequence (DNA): TGCGCCAGCAGCTTGACAGGGCTGGGGACTGAAGCTTTCTTT. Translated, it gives CASSLTGLGTEAFF.